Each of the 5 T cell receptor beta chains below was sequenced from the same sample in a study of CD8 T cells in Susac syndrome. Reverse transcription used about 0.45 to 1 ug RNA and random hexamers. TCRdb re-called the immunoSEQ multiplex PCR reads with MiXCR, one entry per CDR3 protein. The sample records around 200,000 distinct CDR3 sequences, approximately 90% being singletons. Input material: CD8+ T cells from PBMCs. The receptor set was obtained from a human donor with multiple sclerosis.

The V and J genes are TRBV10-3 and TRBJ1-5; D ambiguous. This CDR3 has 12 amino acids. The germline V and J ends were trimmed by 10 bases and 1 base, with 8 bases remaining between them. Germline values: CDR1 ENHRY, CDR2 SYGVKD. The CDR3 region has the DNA TGTGCCACCCAAACGAGCAATCAGCCCCAGCATTTT. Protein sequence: CATQTSNQPQHF.

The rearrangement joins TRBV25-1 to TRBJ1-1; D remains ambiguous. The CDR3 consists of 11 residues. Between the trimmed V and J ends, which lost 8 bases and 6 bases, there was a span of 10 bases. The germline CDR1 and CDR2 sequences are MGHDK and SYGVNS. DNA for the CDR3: TGTGCCAGCTCCGAGGAGGCTGAAGCTTTCTTT. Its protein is CASSEEAEAFF.

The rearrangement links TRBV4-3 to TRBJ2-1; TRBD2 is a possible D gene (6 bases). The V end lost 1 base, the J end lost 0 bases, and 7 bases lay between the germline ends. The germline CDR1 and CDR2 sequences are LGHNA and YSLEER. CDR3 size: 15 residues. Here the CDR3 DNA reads TGCGCCAGCAGCCAAGTCGGGAGCTCCTACAATGAGCAGTTCTTC. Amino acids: CASSQVGSSYNEQFF.

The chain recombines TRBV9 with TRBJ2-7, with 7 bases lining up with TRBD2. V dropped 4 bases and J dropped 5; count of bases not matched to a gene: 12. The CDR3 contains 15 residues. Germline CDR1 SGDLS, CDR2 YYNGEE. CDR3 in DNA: TGTGCCAGCAGCCCTCATGGGGGGGTTATCGACGAGCAGTACTTC. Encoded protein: CASSPHGGVIDEQYF.

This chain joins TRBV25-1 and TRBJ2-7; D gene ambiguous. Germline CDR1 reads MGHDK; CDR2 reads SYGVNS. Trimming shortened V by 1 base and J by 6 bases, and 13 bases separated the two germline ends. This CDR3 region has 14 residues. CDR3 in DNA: TGTGCCAGCAGTGAATTAGACCGAGGCCGCGAGCAGTACTTC. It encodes CASSELDRGREQYF.